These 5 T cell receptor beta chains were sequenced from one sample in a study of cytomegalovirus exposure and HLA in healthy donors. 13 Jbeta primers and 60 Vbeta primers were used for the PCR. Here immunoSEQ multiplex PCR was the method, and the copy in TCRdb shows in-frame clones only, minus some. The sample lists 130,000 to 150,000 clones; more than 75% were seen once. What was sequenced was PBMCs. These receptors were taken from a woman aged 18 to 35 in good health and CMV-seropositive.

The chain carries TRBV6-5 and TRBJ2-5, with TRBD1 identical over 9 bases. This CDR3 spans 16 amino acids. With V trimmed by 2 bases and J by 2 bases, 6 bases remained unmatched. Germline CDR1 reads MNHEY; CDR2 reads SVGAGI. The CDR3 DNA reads TGTGCCAGCAGTTACCGAACAGGGGGCCTACAAGAGACCCAGTACTTC. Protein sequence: CASSYRTGGLQETQYF.

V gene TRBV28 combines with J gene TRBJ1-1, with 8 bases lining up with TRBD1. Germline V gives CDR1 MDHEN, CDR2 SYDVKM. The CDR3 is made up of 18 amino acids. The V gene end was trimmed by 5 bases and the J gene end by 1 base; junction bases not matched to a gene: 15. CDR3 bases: TGTGCCAGCAGTCTCACGGACAGGGAGGCAAGAAAGAACACTGAAGCTTTCTTT. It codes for CASSLTDREARKNTEAFF.

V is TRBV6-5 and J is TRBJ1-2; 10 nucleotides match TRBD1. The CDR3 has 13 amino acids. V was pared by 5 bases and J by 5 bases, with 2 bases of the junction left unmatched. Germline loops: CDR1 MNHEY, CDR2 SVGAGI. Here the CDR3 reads CASSMGQGYGYTF. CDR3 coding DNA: TGTGCCAGCAGTATGGGACAGGGGTATGGCTACACCTTC.

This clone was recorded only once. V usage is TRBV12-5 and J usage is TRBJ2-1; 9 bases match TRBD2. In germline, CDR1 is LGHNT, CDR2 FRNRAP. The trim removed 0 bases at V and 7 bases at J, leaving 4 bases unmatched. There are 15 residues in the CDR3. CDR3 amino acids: CASGLVVAGDNEQFF. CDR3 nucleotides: TGTGCTAGTGGTTTGGTAGTAGCGGGGGATAATGAGCAGTTCTTC.

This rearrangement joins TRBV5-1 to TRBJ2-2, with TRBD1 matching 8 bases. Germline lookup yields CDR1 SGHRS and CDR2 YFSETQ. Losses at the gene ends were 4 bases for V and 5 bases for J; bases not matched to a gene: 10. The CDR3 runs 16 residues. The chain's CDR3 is CASSKSLDRVTGELFF. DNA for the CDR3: TGCGCCAGCAGCAAAAGCCTGGACAGGGTAACCGGGGAGCTGTTTTTT.